This entry features one TCR beta chain sequence. This CDR3 has 13 residues. Trimming took off 1 base at V and 5 bases at J, with 9 bases between the two ends. Germline CDR1 and CDR2: SGHRS and YFSETQ. Using immunoSEQ multiplex PCR, the repertoire was profiled, and TCRdb retains in-frame clones only, with some absent. The sample lists some 94,000 clones, roughly 90% occurring once. The source of the sample is a study of T cell changes during pregnancy in multiple sclerosis. V gene TRBV5-1 combines with J gene TRBJ2-5; D is unresolved. The sequence derives from a female donor with multiple sclerosis, enrolled in a pregnancy study. The sample consisted of peripheral blood, taken in the first trimester of pregnancy. The CDR3 protein is CASSLNSLETQYF. The CDR3 DNA is TGCGCCAGCAGCTTGAACAGTCTGGAGACCCAGTACTTC.